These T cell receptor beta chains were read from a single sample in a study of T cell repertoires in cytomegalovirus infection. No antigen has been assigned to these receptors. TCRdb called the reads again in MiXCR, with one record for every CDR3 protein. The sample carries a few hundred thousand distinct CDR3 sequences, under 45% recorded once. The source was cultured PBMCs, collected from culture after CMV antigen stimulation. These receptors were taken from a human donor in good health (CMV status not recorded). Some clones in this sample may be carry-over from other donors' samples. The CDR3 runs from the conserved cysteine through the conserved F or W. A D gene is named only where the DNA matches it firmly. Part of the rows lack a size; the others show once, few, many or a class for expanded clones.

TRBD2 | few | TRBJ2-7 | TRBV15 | CATSRVPSGMSSYEQYF | TGTGCCACCAGCAGAGTCCCCAGCGGGATGAGCTCCTACGAGCAGTACTTC
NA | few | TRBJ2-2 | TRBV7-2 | CASSQEWGAGELFF | TGTGCCAGCAGCCAGGAGTGGGGGGCCGGGGAGCTGTTTTTT
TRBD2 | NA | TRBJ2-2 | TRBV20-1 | CSARVAGGRKNTGELFF | TGCAGTGCTAGAGTTGCGGGGGGCCGAAAAAACACCGGGGAGCTGTTTTTT
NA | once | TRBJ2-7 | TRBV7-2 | CASSTQDGPYEQYF | TGTGCCAGCAGCACCCAGGACGGACCCTACGAGCAGTACTTC
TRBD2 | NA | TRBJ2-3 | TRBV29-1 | CSVDGLAGPNTDTQYF | TGCAGCGTTGATGGACTAGCGGGGCCGAACACAGATACGCAGTATTTT
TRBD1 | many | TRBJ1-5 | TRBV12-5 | CASGTGGRQPQHF | TGTGCTAGCGGAACAGGGGGCAGGCAGCCCCAGCATTTT
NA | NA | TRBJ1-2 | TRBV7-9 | CASSRSDSWDYGYTF | TGTGCCAGCAGCCGTTCGGACAGTTGGGACTATGGCTACACCTTC
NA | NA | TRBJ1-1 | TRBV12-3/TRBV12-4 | CASVQEMNTDAFF | TGTGCCAGCGTCCAGGAGATGAACACTGACGCTTTCTTT
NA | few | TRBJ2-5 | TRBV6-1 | CASSEGARWTQYF | TGTGCCAGCAGTGAAGGCGCAAGATGGACCCAGTACTTC
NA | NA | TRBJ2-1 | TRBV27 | CASSSYTGFEQFF | TGTGCCAGCAGTTCATACACGGGGTTTGAGCAGTTCTTC
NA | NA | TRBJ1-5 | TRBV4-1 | CASSPSLYSNQPQHF | TGCGCCAGCTCCCCCAGCCTCTATAGCAATCAGCCCCAGCATTTT
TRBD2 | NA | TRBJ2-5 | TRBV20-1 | CSVRAGAQETQYF | TGCAGTGTAAGAGCGGGGGCCCAAGAGACCCAGTACTTC
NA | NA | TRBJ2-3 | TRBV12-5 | CASGLGPTLGTDTQYF | TGTGCTAGTGGTTTGGGGCCCACCCTGGGCACAGATACGCAGTATTTT
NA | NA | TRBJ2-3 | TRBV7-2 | CASSFRRDADTQYF | TGTGCCAGCAGCTTTAGGCGGGACGCAGATACGCAGTATTTT
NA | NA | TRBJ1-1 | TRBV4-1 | CASSPSGGRGLEAFF | TGCGCCAGCAGCCCCTCGGGGGGAAGAGGCTTGGAAGCTTTCTTT
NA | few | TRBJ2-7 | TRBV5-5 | CASSPSWRDEQYF | TGTGCCAGCAGCCCCTCATGGCGCGACGAGCAGTACTTC
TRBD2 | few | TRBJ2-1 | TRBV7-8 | CASSSVSGVRSEQFF | TGTGCCAGCAGCTCCGTTAGCGGGGTGCGCAGTGAGCAGTTCTTC
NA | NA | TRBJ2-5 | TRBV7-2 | CASSLALAQETQYF | TGTGCCAGCAGCTTAGCACTAGCACAAGAGACCCAGTACTTC
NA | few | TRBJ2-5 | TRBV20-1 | CSAHYSTMGETQYF | TGCAGTGCCCATTACTCAACAATGGGCGAGACCCAGTACTTC
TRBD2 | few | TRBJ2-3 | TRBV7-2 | CASSLVAGLAVDTQYF | TGTGCCAGCAGCTTAGTAGCTGGACTAGCTGTAGATACGCAGTATTTT
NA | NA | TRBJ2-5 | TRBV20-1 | CSATWATRQETQYF | TGCAGTGCTACGTGGGCTACTAGACAAGAGACCCAGTACTTC
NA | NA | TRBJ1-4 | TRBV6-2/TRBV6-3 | CASSYTGSTNEKLFF | TGTGCCAGCAGTTATACCGGTTCAACTAATGAAAAACTGTTTTTT
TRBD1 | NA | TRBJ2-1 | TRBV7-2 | CASSWTGAFQFF | TGTGCCAGCAGCTGGACAGGGGCATTCCAGTTCTTC
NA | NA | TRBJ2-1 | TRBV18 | CASSHVSGVTYNEQFF | TGTGCCAGCTCACATGTCTCCGGGGTTACCTACAATGAGCAGTTCTTC
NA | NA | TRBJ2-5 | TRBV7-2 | CASSPAPAGTQYF | TGTGCCAGCAGCCCTGCCCCGGCCGGGACCCAGTACTTC
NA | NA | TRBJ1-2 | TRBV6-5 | CASSPGSLRYTF | TGTGCCAGCAGCCCGGGGTCCTTACGCTACACCTTC
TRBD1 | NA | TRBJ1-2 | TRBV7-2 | CASSEGQSYGYTF | TGTGCCAGCAGCGAGGGACAGAGCTATGGCTACACCTTC
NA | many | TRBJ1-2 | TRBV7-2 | CASTDLANYGYTF | TGTGCCAGCACGGACCTTGCTAACTATGGCTACACCTTC
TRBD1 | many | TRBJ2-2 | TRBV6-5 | CASSWDRNTGELFF | TGTGCCAGCAGTTGGGACAGGAACACCGGGGAGCTGTTTTTT
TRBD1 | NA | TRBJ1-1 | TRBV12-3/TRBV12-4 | CASSLDRGAFF | TGTGCCAGCAGTTTAGACAGGGGTGCTTTCTTT
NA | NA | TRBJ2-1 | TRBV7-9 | CASSFPENEQFF | TGTGCCAGCAGCTTTCCGGAGAATGAGCAGTTCTTC
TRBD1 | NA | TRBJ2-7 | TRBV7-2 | CASSLSWTGAYEQYF | TGTGCCAGCAGCCTGTCGTGGACAGGGGCCTACGAGCAGTACTTC
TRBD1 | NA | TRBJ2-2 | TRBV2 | CASNEDRVAGELFF | TGTGCCAGCAACGAGGACAGGGTGGCCGGGGAGCTGTTTTTT
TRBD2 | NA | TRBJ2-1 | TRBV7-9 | CASRDYTIEQFF | TGTGCCAGTCGGGACTACACAATTGAGCAGTTCTTC
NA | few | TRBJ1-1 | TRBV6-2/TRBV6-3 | CASSYSGEAFF | TGTGCCAGCAGTTACTCCGGTGAAGCTTTCTTT
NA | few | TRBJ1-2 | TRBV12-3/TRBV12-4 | CASSFGQGGLYGYTF | TGTGCCAGCAGTTTCGGCCAAGGCGGACTCTATGGCTACACCTTC
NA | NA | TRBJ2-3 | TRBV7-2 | CASSTRGASGDTQYF | TGTGCCAGCAGCACTCGGGGGGCCTCGGGGGATACGCAGTATTTT
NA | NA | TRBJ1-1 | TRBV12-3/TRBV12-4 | CASSLAQMNTEAFF | TGTGCCAGCAGTTTAGCGCAAATGAACACTGAAGCTTTCTTT
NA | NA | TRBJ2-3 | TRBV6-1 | CASSGGPADTQYF | TGTGCCAGCAGTGGGGGGCCCGCAGATACGCAGTATTTT
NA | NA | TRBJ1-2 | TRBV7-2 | CASSLASGGQLNYGYTF | TGTGCCAGCAGCTTGGCTAGCGGGGGACAACTAAACTATGGCTACACCTTC
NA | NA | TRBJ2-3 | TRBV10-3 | CAISLGRDGDTQYF | TGTGCCATCAGCCTCGGTCGGGATGGAGATACGCAGTATTTT
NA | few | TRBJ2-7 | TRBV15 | CATSRGSEGEQYF | TGTGCCACCAGCAGAGGTTCGGAGGGCGAGCAGTACTTC
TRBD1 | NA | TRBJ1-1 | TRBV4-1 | CASSQERQGAPAFF | TGCGCCAGCAGCCAAGAACGGCAGGGGGCGCCGGCTTTCTTT
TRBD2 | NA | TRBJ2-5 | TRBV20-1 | CSTQKTLAGGAETQYF | TGCAGTACCCAGAAGACCCTAGCGGGGGGGGCAGAGACCCAGTACTTC
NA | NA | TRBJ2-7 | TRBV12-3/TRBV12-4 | CASSPNGAEDEQYF | TGTGCCAGCAGCCCTAACGGGGCCGAGGACGAGCAGTACTTC
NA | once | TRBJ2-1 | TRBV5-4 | CASSNVEYNEQFF | TGTGCCAGCAGCAATGTGGAATACAATGAGCAGTTCTTC
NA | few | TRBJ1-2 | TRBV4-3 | CASSLQGGGYGYTF | TGCGCCAGCAGCCTCCAGGGAGGAGGGTATGGCTACACCTTC